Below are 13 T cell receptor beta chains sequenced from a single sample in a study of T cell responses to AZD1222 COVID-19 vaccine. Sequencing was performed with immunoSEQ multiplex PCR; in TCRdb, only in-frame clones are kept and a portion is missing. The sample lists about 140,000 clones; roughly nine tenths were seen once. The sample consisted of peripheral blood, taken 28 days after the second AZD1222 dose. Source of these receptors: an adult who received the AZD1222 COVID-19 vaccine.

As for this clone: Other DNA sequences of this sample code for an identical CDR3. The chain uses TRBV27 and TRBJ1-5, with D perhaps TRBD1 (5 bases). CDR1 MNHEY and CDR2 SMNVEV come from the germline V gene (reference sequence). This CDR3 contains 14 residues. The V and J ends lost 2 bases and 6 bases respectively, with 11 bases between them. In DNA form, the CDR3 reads TGTGCCAGCAGTTTAGTTGGGGGTGGTCAGCCCCAGCATTTT. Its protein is CASSLVGGGQPQHF.

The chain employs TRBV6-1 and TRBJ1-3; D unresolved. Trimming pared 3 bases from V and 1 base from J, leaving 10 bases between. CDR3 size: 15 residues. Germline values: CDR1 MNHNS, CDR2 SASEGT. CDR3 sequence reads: CASSDGGRSGNTIYF. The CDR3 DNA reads TGTGCCAGCAGTGACGGAGGGAGGTCTGGAAACACCATATATTTT.

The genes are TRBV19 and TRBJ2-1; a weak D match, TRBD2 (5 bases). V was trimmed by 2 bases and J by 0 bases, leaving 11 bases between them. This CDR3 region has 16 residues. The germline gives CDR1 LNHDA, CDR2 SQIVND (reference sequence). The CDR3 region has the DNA TGTGCCAGTAGTATAATAGCCAGCGGCTCCTACAATGAGCAGTTCTTC. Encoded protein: CASSIIASGSYNEQFF.

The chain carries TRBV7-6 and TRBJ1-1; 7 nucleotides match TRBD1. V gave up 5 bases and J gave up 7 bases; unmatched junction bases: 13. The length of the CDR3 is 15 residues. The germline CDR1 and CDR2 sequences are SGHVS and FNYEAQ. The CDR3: CASSQRADRVGEAFF. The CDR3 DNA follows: TGTGCCAGCAGCCAACGCGCCGACAGGGTGGGTGAAGCTTTCTTT.

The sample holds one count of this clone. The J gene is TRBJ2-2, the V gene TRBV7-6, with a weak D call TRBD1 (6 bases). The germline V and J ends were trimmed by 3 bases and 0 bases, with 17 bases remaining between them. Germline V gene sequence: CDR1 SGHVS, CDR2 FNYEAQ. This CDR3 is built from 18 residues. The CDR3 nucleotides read TGTGCCAGCAGCTTTACCGAACCGGGACAAACGAACACCGGGGAGCTGTTTTTT. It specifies CASSFTEPGQTNTGELFF.

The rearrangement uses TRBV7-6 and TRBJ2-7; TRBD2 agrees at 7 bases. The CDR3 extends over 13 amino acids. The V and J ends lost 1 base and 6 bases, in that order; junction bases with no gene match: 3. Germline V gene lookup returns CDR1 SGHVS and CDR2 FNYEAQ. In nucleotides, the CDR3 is TGTGCCAGCAGCTTAGGGGCTAGCGGCGAGCAGTACTTC. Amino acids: CASSLGASGEQYF.

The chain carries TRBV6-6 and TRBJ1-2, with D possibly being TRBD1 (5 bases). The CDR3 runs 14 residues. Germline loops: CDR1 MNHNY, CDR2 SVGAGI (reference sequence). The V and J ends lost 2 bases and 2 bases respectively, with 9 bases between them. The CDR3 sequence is CASSYRDRNYGYTF. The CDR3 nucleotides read TGTGCCAGCAGTTACAGGGACCGAAACTATGGCTACACCTTC.

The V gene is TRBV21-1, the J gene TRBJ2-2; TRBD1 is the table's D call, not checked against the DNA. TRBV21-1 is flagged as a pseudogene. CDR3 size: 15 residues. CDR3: CASSKRSRASGELFF. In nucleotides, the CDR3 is TGTGCCAGCAGCAAAAGGAGCAGGGCTAGCGGGGAGCTGTTTTTT.

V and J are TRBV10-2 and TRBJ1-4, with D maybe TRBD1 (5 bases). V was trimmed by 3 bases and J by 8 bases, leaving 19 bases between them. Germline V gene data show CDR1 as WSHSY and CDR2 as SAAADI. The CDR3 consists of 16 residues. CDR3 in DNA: TGCGCCAGCAGTGATCGGATGGGGGGTCGGCACGAAAAACTGTTTTTT. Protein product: CASSDRMGGRHEKLFF.

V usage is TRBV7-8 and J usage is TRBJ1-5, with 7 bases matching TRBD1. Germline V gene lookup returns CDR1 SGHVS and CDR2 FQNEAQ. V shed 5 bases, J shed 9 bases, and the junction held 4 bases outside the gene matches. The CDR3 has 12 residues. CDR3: CASSEEGAPQHF. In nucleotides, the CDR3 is TGTGCCAGCAGCGAGGAGGGGGCGCCCCAGCATTTT. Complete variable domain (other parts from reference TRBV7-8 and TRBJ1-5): GAGVSQSPRYKVAKRGQDVALRCDPISGHVSLFWYQQALGQGPEFLTYFQNEAQLDKSGLPSDRFFAERPEGSVSTLKIQRTQQEDSAVYLCASSEEGAPQHFGDGTRLSIL.

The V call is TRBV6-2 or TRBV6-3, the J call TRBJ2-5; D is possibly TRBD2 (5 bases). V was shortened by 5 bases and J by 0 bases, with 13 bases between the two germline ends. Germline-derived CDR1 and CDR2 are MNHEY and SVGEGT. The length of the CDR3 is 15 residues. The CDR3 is CASSPGVRYQETQYF. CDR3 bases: TGTGCCAGCAGTCCCGGGGTCAGGTACCAAGAGACCCAGTACTTC.

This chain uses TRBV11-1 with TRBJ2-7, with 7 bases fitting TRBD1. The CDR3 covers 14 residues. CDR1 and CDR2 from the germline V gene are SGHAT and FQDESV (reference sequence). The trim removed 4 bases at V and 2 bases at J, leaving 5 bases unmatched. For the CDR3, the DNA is TGTGCCAGCAGCTCCCGGGACAGAACCTACGAGCAGTACTTC. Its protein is CASSSRDRTYEQYF.

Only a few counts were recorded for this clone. CDR3 DNA sequence: TGTGCCAGCAGCGTTGCCTTAAACACTGAAGCTTTCTTT. Its translation is CASSVALNTEAFF. The V and J genes are TRBV5-4 and TRBJ1-1, with D hard to call. The germline V and J ends were trimmed by 4 bases and 2 bases, with 9 bases remaining between them. Germline V gives CDR1 SGHNT, CDR2 YYREEE (reference sequence). The CDR3 extends over 13 amino acids.